A single sample gave rise to the 18 T cell receptor beta chains below, sequenced in a study of blood T cell repertoires in COVID-19. Some clones are missing from TCRdb's copy, which holds only in-frame ones; the method was immunoSEQ multiplex PCR. The sample lists more than 200,000 clones, around nine tenths occurring once. The specimen was PBMCs or T cells enriched from blood (not recorded which). The receptors were gathered from a woman between 45 and 60 years old who had recovered from COVID-19.

The rearrangement joins TRBV21-1 to TRBJ1-5; the D call of TRBD1 is as the table states it, not checked on the DNA. TRBV21-1 is a pseudogene locus. The CDR3 runs 18 residues. CDR3 in DNA: TGTGCCAGCAGCAAAGTGGGGTATTGGGGCTCTAGCAATCAGCCCCAGCATTTT. Residues: CASSKVGYWGSSNQPQHF.

J is TRBJ1-3 and V is TRBV9; a weak D match, TRBD1 (5 bases). Germline-derived CDR1 and CDR2 are SGDLS and YYNGEE. The CDR3 extends over 13 amino acids. V was pared by 2 bases and J by 2 bases, with 5 bases between. The CDR3 coding sequence is TGTGCCAGCAGCGTCAGGGCTGGAAACACCATATATTTT. The encoded protein is CASSVRAGNTIYF.

The gene calls are TRBV7-6 and TRBJ1-4, with a possible D match to TRBD1 (6 bases). Germline CDR1 is SGHVS and CDR2 is FNYEAQ. The V end was cut by 0 bases, the J end by 7 bases, with 15 bases between. This CDR3 has 16 amino acids. CDR3 protein: CASSLARQAPGEKLFF. The CDR3 DNA reads as TGTGCCAGCAGCTTAGCAAGACAGGCGCCGGGTGAAAAACTGTTTTTT.

The rearrangement uses TRBV6-5 and TRBJ2-7; the match to TRBD1 covers 8 bases. The CDR3 runs 13 residues. V lost 6 bases and J lost 9; bases outside the gene matches: 10. The germline gives CDR1 MNHEY, CDR2 SVGAGI. The CDR3 sequence: CASRDRVPDRQYF. In DNA form, the CDR3 reads TGTGCCAGCAGGGACAGGGTGCCGGATCGGCAGTACTTC.

The chain is built from TRBV5-4 and TRBJ2-7; 7 bases line up with TRBD1. The CDR3 is made up of 13 amino acids. Per the germline V gene, CDR1 is SGHNT and CDR2 is YYREEE (reference sequence). V shed 4 bases and J 1 base; nucleotides not matched to a gene: 2. CDR3: CASSRQGSYEQYF. CDR3 bases: TGTGCCAGCAGCCGACAGGGTTCCTACGAGCAGTACTTC.

This chain connects TRBV27 to TRBJ1-5; a weak D match, TRBD1 (6 bases). Per the germline V gene, CDR1 is MNHEY and CDR2 is SMNVEV (reference sequence). CDR3 length: 15 residues. Trimming took 5 bases from V and 2 from J, leaving 13 bases between them. The CDR3 nucleotides are TGTGCCAGCAGTAGGGGGGGGATTGGCAATCAGCCCCAGCATTTT. It codes for CASSRGGIGNQPQHF.

The chain recombines TRBV11-2 with TRBJ1-3; D not resolved. This CDR3 spans 16 amino acids. V lost 5 bases and J 0 bases, leaving 14 bases between the germline ends. Germline-derived CDR1 and CDR2 are SGHAT and FQNNGV. CDR3 amino acids: CASSPSGSPSGNTIYF. The CDR3 DNA follows: TGTGCCAGCAGCCCAAGCGGGTCCCCCTCTGGAAACACCATATATTTT.

The CDR3 loop is CASSSGSGNQPQHF. In DNA form, the CDR3 reads TGTGCCAGCAGCTCAGGGTCGGGCAATCAGCCCCAGCATTTT. V gene TRBV9 combines with J gene TRBJ1-5, with D tentatively TRBD1 (5 bases). This CDR3 comprises 14 residues. Looked up from germline, CDR1 is SGDLS and CDR2 is YYNGEE. Trimming removed 4 bases at V and 2 bases at J, with 10 bases between. The full variable domain, its missing parts supplied by reference TRBV9 and TRBJ1-5, is DSGVTQTPKHLITATGQRVTLRCSPRSGDLSVYWYQQSLDQGLQFLIQYYNGEERAKGNILERFSAQQFPDLHSELNLSSLELGDSALYFCASSSGSGNQPQHFGDGTRLSIL.

V usage is TRBV15 and J usage is TRBJ2-5, with 12 nucleotides matching TRBD2. Trimming removed 5 bases from V and 1 base from J; junction bases left unmatched: 2. The CDR3 contains 15 residues. Germline assignment: CDR1 LNHNV and CDR2 YYDKDF (reference sequence). CDR3 coding DNA: TGTGCCACCAGCGGGGGACTAGCGGGCCAAGAGACCCAGTACTTC. Encoded protein: CATSGGLAGQETQYF.

V and J are TRBV30 and TRBJ2-7; 8 bases are shared with TRBD2. Unmatched junction bases numbered 5, after V lost 5 bases and J lost 2 bases. CDR1 is GTSNPN and CDR2 is SVGIG in the germline V gene (reference sequence). The CDR3 loop spans 13 amino acids. The CDR3 loop is CAWGSGGPYEQYF. CDR3 coding DNA: TGTGCCTGGGGAAGCGGGGGCCCCTACGAGCAGTACTTC.

In its sample, this clone was seen once. V usage is TRBV6-6 and J usage is TRBJ1-2; 12 bases agree with TRBD1. CDR1 is MNHNY, CDR2 SVGAGI, per germline (reference sequence). CDR3 length: 16 amino acids. The V gene end was trimmed by 2 bases and the J gene end by 3 bases; junction bases not matched to a gene: 4. CDR3 bases: TGTGCCAGCAGTTACGGGACAGGGGGCGCGGACTATGGCTACACCTTC. Encoded protein: CASSYGTGGADYGYTF.

The chain links TRBV12-3 or TRBV12-4 to TRBJ2-2; no definite D call. V was trimmed by 7 bases and J by 0 bases, leaving 6 bases between them. This CDR3 contains 13 residues. CDR3 in DNA: TGTGCCAGCACCGTCGCGAACACCGGGGAGCTGTTTTTT. This gives the protein CASTVANTGELFF.

The V and J genes are TRBV11-2 and TRBJ1-1, with D maybe TRBD1 (6 bases). V dropped 6 bases and J dropped 0 bases, with 11 bases sitting between them. This CDR3 comprises 14 residues. Germline assignment: CDR1 SGHAT and CDR2 FQNNGV. The CDR3 loop is CASRLGDMNTEAFF. The CDR3 DNA follows: TGTGCCAGCAGACTAGGGGACATGAACACTGAAGCTTTCTTT.

CDR3 residues: CASGPGSYEQYF. Here the CDR3 DNA reads TGTGCCAGCGGACCAGGGTCCTACGAGCAGTACTTC. The chain carries TRBV2 and TRBJ2-7; D is possibly TRBD1 (5 bases). CDR1 SNHLY and CDR2 FYNNEI come from the germline V gene. The CDR3 covers 12 residues. V lost 8 bases, J lost 1 base, and 9 bases lay in between.

The chain is built from TRBV27 and TRBJ1-6, with TRBD1 as a possible D gene (5 bases). Trimming stripped 0 bases from V and 10 bases from J, with 13 bases between. Germline V gene data show CDR1 as MNHEY and CDR2 as SMNVEV (reference sequence). This CDR3 is 15 amino acids long. The CDR3 region has the DNA TGTGCCAGCAGTTTATCGGGACTTAAGACCTCACCCCTCCACTTT. Translated, it gives CASSLSGLKTSPLHF.

The genes are TRBV6-2 or TRBV6-3 and TRBJ2-3; D unclear. Germline CDR1 MNHEY, CDR2 SVGEGT. The V end was cut by 0 bases, the J end by 6 bases, with 19 bases between. CDR3 length: 17 amino acids. The CDR3 sequence is CASSYSIPGLVRDTQYF. The CDR3 coding sequence is TGTGCCAGCAGTTACTCGATCCCAGGCCTCGTACGGGATACGCAGTATTTT.

The V gene is TRBV25-1, the J gene TRBJ1-1; possible D gene TRBD1, 5 bases. CDR1 and CDR2 (germline): MGHDK, SYGVNS. This CDR3 spans 13 amino acids. Deletions cut 5 bases from V and 0 bases from J, with 7 bases between. The CDR3 coding sequence is TGTGCCAGCAGTTCAGGGATGAACACTGAAGCTTTCTTT. This codes for CASSSGMNTEAFF.

The chain uses TRBV24-1 and TRBJ1-5, with D tentatively TRBD1 (5 bases). Trimming removed 10 bases at V and 0 bases at J, with 12 bases between. The CDR3 is 14 amino acids. Germline CDR1 and CDR2: KGHDR and SFDVKD. The DNA of the CDR3 is TGTGCCACGGGTCCGGGACTTAGCAATCAGCCCCAGCATTTT. Its translation: CATGPGLSNQPQHF.